Below are 19 T cell receptor beta chains sequenced from a single sample in a study of cytomegalovirus exposure and HLA in healthy donors. PCR employed 60 Vbeta and 13 Jbeta primers. Clones were sequenced by immunoSEQ multiplex PCR, and TCRdb holds only the in-frame ones, with some missing. The repertoire has 210,000 or so clones, approximately 82% of them found once; the top ten carry more than 0.5%. The material sequenced was PBMCs. The receptors were sampled from a middle-aged woman in good health and CMV-seronegative.

The J gene is TRBJ1-2, the V gene TRBV28; D possibly corresponds to TRBD1 (6 bases). The V gene's germline CDR1 is MDHEN and CDR2 SYDVKM. CDR3 size: 14 residues. V was trimmed by 3 bases and J by 4 bases, leaving 12 bases between them. The CDR3 protein is CASSFPTDSYGYTF. The DNA for the CDR3 is TGTGCCAGCAGTTTCCCGACGGACAGCTATGGCTACACCTTC.

The chain combines TRBV5-1 with TRBJ1-3; D is uncertain. Germline CDR1 reads SGHRS; CDR2 reads YFSETQ. CDR3 length equals 17 residues. Trimming removed 0 bases at V and 3 bases at J, with 16 bases between. The CDR3, as DNA: TGCGCCAGCAGCTTGGCCGATGGGCCAAGGCATGGAAACACCATATATTTT. It codes for CASSLADGPRHGNTIYF.

This sequence joins TRBV29-1 and TRBJ1-2; the D gene is possibly TRBD1 (5 bases). This CDR3 has 11 amino acids. Trimming took 7 bases from V and 7 from J, leaving 13 bases between them. Germline lookup yields CDR1 SQVTM and CDR2 ANQGSEA. The CDR3 loop reads CSAVGEVGYTF. The CDR3 DNA reads as TGCAGCGCGGTAGGGGAGGTTGGCTACACCTTC.

This clone has only one observation. The chain links TRBV9 to TRBJ2-5; 8 bases fit TRBD1. Germline V gene lookup returns CDR1 SGDLS and CDR2 YYNGEE. The CDR3 runs 15 residues. Losses at the gene ends were 2 bases for V and 5 bases for J; bases not matched to a gene: 8. The CDR3 DNA sequence: TGTGCCAGCAGCGTCGGACAGGGTACGTTGGAGACCCAGTACTTC. Its protein product is CASSVGQGTLETQYF.

The chain carries TRBV25-1 and TRBJ1-1; D remains unclear. Trimming cost V 3 bases and J 5 bases, with 13 bases left between them. The CDR3 length is 14 residues. Germline CDR1 reads MGHDK; CDR2 reads SYGVNS. CDR3 region: CASSDEGWGTEAFF. CDR3 in DNA: TGTGCCAGCAGTGATGAGGGATGGGGAACTGAAGCTTTCTTT.

CDR3 coding DNA: TGTGCCAGCAGTGTCGGACAAGGGCAGTTCTTC. It yields the protein CASSVGQGQFF. The V call is TRBV2, the J call TRBJ2-1; D is perhaps TRBD1 (5 bases). Deletions cut 4 bases from V and 12 bases from J, with 10 bases between. Germline values: CDR1 SNHLY, CDR2 FYNNEI. CDR3 length: 11 residues.

Written as DNA, the CDR3 is TGTGCCAGTAGTATAGATGGGAGGAGCTATGGCTACACCTTC. The encoded protein is CASSIDGRSYGYTF. The chain employs TRBV19 and TRBJ1-2; no firm D call. From germline, CDR1 is LNHDA and CDR2 SQIVND (reference sequence). This CDR3 has 14 amino acids. Trimming shortened V by 0 bases and J by 4 bases, and 9 bases separated the two germline ends.

This clone was seen once. The CDR3 here is CASSVDIGRGGVGNTEAFF. CDR3 DNA: TGTGCCAGCAGCGTAGATATTGGGAGAGGGGGCGTGGGGAACACTGAAGCTTTCTTT. The chain joins TRBV9 to TRBJ1-1, with 7 positions matching TRBD1. The CDR3 sequence is 19 residues long. Germline V gives CDR1 SGDLS, CDR2 YYNGEE. V was pared by 0 bases and J by 1 base, with 15 bases of the junction left unmatched.

The chain is built from TRBV7-2 and TRBJ2-2, with a weak D call TRBD2 (6 bases). CDR3 length: 16 amino acids. The V and J ends lost 6 bases and 1 base respectively, with 15 bases between them. Germline CDR1 and CDR2: SGHTA and FQGNSA. CDR3 nucleotide sequence: TGTGCCAGCAGGGTGGGAGGCAGGCTGAACACCGGGGAGCTGTTTTTT. Its translation is CASRVGGRLNTGELFF. The whole variable domain, remainder taken from reference TRBV7-2 and TRBJ2-2, is GAGVSQSPSNKVTEKGKDVELRCDPISGHTALYWYRQSLGQGLEFLIYFQGNSAPDKSGLPSDRFSAERTGGSVSTLTIQRTQQEDSAVYLCASRVGGRLNTGELFFGEGSRLTVL.

On this clone itself: A junction boundary mismatches the germline segment, possibly from a read error. The chain uses TRBV7-2 and TRBJ2-2, with 10 bases matching TRBD2. This CDR3 comprises 18 residues. Looked up from germline, CDR1 is SGHTA and CDR2 is FQGNSA. The chain's CDR3 is CAGSLTPSGGANTGELFF. CDR3 coding DNA: TGTGCCGGCAGCTTAACGCCCAGCGGGGGGGCGAACACCGGGGAGCTGTTTTTT.

This chain joins TRBV5-6 and TRBJ2-1, with 10 bases that match TRBD2. Per germline, CDR1 SGHDT and CDR2 YYEEEE. Trimming at V came to 3 bases and at J to 6 bases, leaving 9 bases not matched to a gene. This CDR3 is 16 amino acids long. CDR3 in amino acids: CASSSLSGGAGNEQFF. Written as DNA, the CDR3 is TGTGCCAGCAGCTCCTTAAGCGGGGGGGCAGGCAATGAGCAGTTCTTC.

The chain recombines TRBV7-9 with TRBJ2-4; D is unresolved. V was pared by 1 base and J by 4 bases, with 8 bases between. The V gene's germline CDR1 is SEHNR and CDR2 FQNEAQ (reference sequence). The CDR3 has 14 amino acids. CDR3: CASSLEGGKNIQYF. The CDR3 nucleotides read TGTGCCAGCAGCTTAGAAGGCGGAAAAAACATTCAGTACTTC.

This chain connects TRBV5-4 to TRBJ1-2, with D uncertain. The CDR3 has 12 residues. V dropped 0 bases and J dropped 8 bases, with 8 bases sitting between them. Looked up from germline, CDR1 is SGHNT and CDR2 is YYREEE (reference sequence). CDR3 nucleotides: TGTGCCAGCAGCTTGGGTCCGGGAGGCTACACCTTC. Translated: CASSLGPGGYTF. The full variable domain, rest sourced from reference TRBV5-4 and TRBJ1-2, is ETGVTQSPTHLIKTRGQQVTLRCSSQSGHNTVSWYQQALGQGPQFIFQYYREEENGRGNFPPRFSGLQFPNYSSELNVNALELDDSALYLCASSLGPGGYTFGSGTRLTVV.

The chain's CDR3 is CASSLAGSGASEQFF. For the CDR3, the DNA is TGCGCCAGCAGCTTGGCCGGTAGCGGGGCTAGTGAGCAGTTCTTC. The chain has TRBV5-1 and TRBJ2-1; 8 positions match TRBD2. From germline, CDR1 is SGHRS and CDR2 YFSETQ. This CDR3 contains 15 residues. V trimming: 0 bases; J trimming: 9 bases; junction bases outside the gene matches: 8.

J is TRBJ2-3 and V is TRBV29-1; TRBD2 matches 16 bases. The CDR3 runs to 16 residues. The germline CDR1 and CDR2 sequences are SQVTM and ANQGSEA. CDR3 protein: CAAGLAGGLGTDTQYF. DNA of the CDR3: TGCGCCGCGGGACTAGCGGGGGGGCTGGGCACAGATACGCAGTATTTT.

The chain has TRBV4-3 and TRBJ2-5, with 12 bases that match TRBD1. Germline-derived CDR1 and CDR2 are LGHNA and YSLEER. With 1 base clipped from V and 3 bases from J, the junction kept 9 bases outside the gene matches. This CDR3 has 18 residues. CDR3 sequence reads: CASSQAYSGTGGEETQYF. CDR3 DNA sequence: TGCGCCAGCAGCCAAGCTTACTCCGGGACAGGGGGCGAAGAGACCCAGTACTTC.

This chain uses TRBV7-2 with TRBJ2-6, with 7 bases fitting TRBD2. Germline loops: CDR1 SGHTA, CDR2 FQGNSA. Losses at the gene ends were 5 bases for V and 0 bases for J; bases not matched to a gene: 13. CDR3 size: 19 residues. CDR3 sequence reads: CASSPRGGGVSSGANVLTF. The CDR3 bases are TGTGCCAGCAGCCCACGGGGTGGGGGGGTCTCCTCTGGGGCCAACGTCCTGACTTTC.

The table lists this clone with a count of one. The chain links TRBV19 to TRBJ2-7, with 8 bases aligning to TRBD1. The CDR3 totals 14 residues. V lost 4 bases, J lost 2 bases, and 4 bases stayed unmatched. Per germline, CDR1 LNHDA and CDR2 SQIVND (reference sequence). In nucleotides, the CDR3 is TGTGCCAGTAGTAGCGGACAGGGACCCTACGAGCAGTACTTC. Translated, it gives CASSSGQGPYEQYF.

V usage is TRBV2 and J usage is TRBJ1-5; D not resolved. CDR1 is SNHLY, CDR2 FYNNEI, per germline. Trimming took 4 bases from V and 4 from J, leaving 5 bases between them. The CDR3 is 12 amino acids. CDR3 sequence (DNA): TGTGCCAGCAGTGCGGGGAATCAGCCCCAGCATTTT. It yields the protein CASSAGNQPQHF.